The clone carrying this T cell receptor beta chain occurred many times. The CDR3 contains 13 residues. Germline loops: CDR1 MNHEY, CDR2 SVGAGI. Trimming stripped 6 bases from V and 5 bases from J, with 13 bases between. This entry comes from a study of blood T cell repertoires in COVID-19. In the study overall: Spain, Italy and the United States supplied samples that represented acute and convalescent COVID-19. The cDNA or gDNA used as material had been derived from T cells, B-cell-depleted T cells, or PBMCs.

Per the original data handling: Counts of nucleated cells, estimated from reference gene primer amplification, were obtained. Sequencing used immunoSEQ multiplex PCR; TCRdb keeps in-frame clones, though not all of them. The DNA was the basis for D and trimming; V, J and clone size are from that table. The profile shows 250,000 to 300,000 clones, 86% of them singletons. The chain carries TRBV6-5 and TRBJ2-5, with D tentatively TRBD1 (6 bases). Sequenced: peripheral blood. This TCR came from a man aged 18 to 35 with active or convalescent COVID-19. The CDR3 loop reads CASSQGLGETQYF. CDR3 DNA: TGTGCCAGCAGCCAGGGGCTGGGGGAGACCCAGTACTTC.